The rows below give T cell receptor beta chains drawn from one sample of a study of blood T cell repertoires in COVID-19. The method was immunoSEQ multiplex PCR; TCRdb's version includes in-frame clones alone and lacks a portion of them. This table holds 200,000 or so clones, 86% found once. Input material: peripheral blood. The origin of the receptors is a woman in her 70s with acute or convalescent COVID-19. Both conserved end residues are part of each CDR3. D genes are given only for firm matches. Size values are once, few and many counts, or a class for expanded clones, and some rows have none.

>TRBJ1-2|TRBV7-2|14|-|TRBD1
TGTGCCAGCAGCTTACCGACAGGGCGGGGAGGCTACACCTTC
CASSLPTGRGGYTF
>TRBJ2-3|TRBV2|11|-|-
TGTGCCAGCACGGTCACAGATACGCAGTATTTT
CASTVTDTQYF
>TRBJ1-1|TRBV7-8|16|-|-
TGTGCCAGCAGCTCCGTGGGGACATCCATGAACACTGAAGCTTTCTTT
CASSSVGTSMNTEAFF
>TRBJ1-5|TRBV7-2|16|-|TRBD1
TGTGCCAGCAGCAGAGACGGACAGGGAGGCAATCAGCCCCAGCATTTT
CASSRDGQGGNQPQHF
>TRBJ2-1|TRBV5-1|15|-|TRBD2
TGCGCCAGCTGTGAACTAGCGGGGGCCGACAATGAGCAGTTCTTC
CASCELAGADNEQFF
>TRBJ2-7|TRBV7-2|13|few|-
TGTGCCAGCAGTCGGGCGGGAAACTACGAGCAGTACTTC
CASSRAGNYEQYF
>TRBJ2-3|TRBV10-1|13|-|TRBD1
TGCGCCAGCGGGGACAGGGTGCCAGATACGCAGTATTTT
CASGDRVPDTQYF
>TRBJ1-6|TRBV7-2|16|-|TRBD1
TGTGCCAGCAGCCCACGACAGGGCCCCCTTAGTTCGCCCCTCCACTTT
CASSPRQGPLSSPLHF
>TRBJ1-1|TRBV19|15|-|-
TGTGCCAGTAGTACCCCGGTCAGGGCGAACACTGAAGCTTTCTTT
CASSTPVRANTEAFF
>TRBJ2-6|TRBV5-4|13|once|-
TGTGCCAGCAGCCTGACAGGGGCCAACGTCCTGACTTTC
CASSLTGANVLTF
>TRBJ1-4|TRBV6-5|15|-|-
TGTGCCAGCAGTTACTACGGTGAATCTAATGAAAAACTGTTTTTT
CASSYYGESNEKLFF
>TRBJ2-7|TRBV11-2|15|-|TRBD1
TGTGCCAGCAGCTTAGGGTTGGACAGGGGGGACGAGCAGTACTTC
CASSLGLDRGDEQYF
>TRBJ2-1|TRBV24-1|19|-|TRBD2
TGTGCCACCAGTGGCTCTCCGGGACTAGCGGGACCCACCTACAATGAGCAGTTCTTC
CATSGSPGLAGPTYNEQFF
>TRBJ2-5|TRBV6-6|11|once|-
TGTGCCAGCAGCCCGGAGAAGACCCAGTACTTC
CASSPEKTQYF
>TRBJ1-1|TRBV5-1|15|few|-
TGCGCCAGCAGCTTGTCTTCCAAGGGGGTCACTGAAGCTTTCTTT
CASSLSSKGVTEAFF
>TRBJ1-6|TRBV25-1|14|-|TRBD1
TGTGCCAGCAATGAGGCAGGGGGTAATTCACCCCTCCACTTT
CASNEAGGNSPLHF
>TRBJ1-1|TRBV6-1|15|-|-
TGTGCCAGCAGTGACCAACAGGGCCTGGGGACTGAAGCTTTCTTT
CASSDQQGLGTEAFF
>TRBJ2-5|TRBV15|17|-|TRBD2
TGTGCCACCAGCCTCGACCCTAGCGGGGGGCTCCAAGAGACCCAGTACTTC
CATSLDPSGGLQETQYF